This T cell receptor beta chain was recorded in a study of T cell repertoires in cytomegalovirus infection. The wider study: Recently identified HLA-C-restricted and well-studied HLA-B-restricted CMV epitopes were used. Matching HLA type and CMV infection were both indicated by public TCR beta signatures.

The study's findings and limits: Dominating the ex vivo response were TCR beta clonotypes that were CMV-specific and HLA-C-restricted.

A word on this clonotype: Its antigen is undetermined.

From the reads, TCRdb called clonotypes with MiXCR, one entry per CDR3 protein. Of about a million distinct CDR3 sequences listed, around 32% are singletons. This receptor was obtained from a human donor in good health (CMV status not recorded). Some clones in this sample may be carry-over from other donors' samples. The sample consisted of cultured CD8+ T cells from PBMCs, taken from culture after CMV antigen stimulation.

CDR3 sequence reads: CASSARTGVSGELFF. In DNA, the CDR3 is TGTGCCAGCAGCGCCCGGACAGGGGTGTCCGGGGAGCTGTTTTTT. The genes are TRBV9 and TRBJ2-2, with TRBD1 matching over 9 bases. CDR3 length: 15 residues. V was clipped by 3 bases and J by 6 bases; unmatched bases: 6. Germline CDR1 SGDLS, CDR2 YYNGEE.